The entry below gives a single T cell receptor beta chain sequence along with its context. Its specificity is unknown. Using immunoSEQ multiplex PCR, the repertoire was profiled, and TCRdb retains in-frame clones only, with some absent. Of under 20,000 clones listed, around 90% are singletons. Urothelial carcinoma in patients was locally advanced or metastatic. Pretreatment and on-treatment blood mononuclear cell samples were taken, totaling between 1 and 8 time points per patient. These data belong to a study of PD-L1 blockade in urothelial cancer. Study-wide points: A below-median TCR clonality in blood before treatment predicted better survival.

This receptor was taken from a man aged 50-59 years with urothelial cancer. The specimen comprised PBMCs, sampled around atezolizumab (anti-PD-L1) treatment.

The DNA of the CDR3 is TGTGCCAGCAGCCAGGACAGGGTCGGACAGCCCCAGCATTTT. Protein: CASSQDRVGQPQHF. The V gene is TRBV2, the J gene TRBJ1-5; TRBD1 agrees at 8 bases. The CDR3 totals 14 residues. V shed 6 bases, J shed 7 bases, and the junction held 8 bases outside the gene matches. Germline loops: CDR1 SNHLY, CDR2 FYNNEI.